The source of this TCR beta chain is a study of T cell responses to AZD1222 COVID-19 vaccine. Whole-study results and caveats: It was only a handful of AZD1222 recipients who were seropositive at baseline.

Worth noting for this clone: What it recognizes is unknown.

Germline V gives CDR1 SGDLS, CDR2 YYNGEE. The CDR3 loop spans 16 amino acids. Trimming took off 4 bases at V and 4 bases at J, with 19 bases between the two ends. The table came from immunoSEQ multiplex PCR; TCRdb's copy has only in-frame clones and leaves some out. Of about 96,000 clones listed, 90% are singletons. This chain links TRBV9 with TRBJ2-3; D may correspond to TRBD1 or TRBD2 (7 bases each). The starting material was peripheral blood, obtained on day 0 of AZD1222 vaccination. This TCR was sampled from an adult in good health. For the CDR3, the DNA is TGTGCCAGCAGCTCAGGGGGGGGGTTTGGCGCAGATACGCAGTATTTT. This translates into CASSSGGGFGADTQYF.